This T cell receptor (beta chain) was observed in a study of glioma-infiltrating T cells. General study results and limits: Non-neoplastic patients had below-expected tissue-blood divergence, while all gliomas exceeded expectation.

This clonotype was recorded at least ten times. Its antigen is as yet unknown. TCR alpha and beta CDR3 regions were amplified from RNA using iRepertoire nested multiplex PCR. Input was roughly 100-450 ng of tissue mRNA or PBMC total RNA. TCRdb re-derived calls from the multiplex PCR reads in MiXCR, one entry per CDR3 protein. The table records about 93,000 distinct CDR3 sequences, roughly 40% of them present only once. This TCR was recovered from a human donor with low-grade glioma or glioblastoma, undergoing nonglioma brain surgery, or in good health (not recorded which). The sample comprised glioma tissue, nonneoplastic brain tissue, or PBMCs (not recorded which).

CDR3 coding DNA: TGCGCCAGCAGCTTGGCATCGGTCTCCTACAATGAGCAGTTCTTC. As protein: CASSLASVSYNEQFF. V and J are TRBV5-1 and TRBJ2-1; the D is unclear. The CDR3 length is 15 residues. CDR1 and CDR2 (germline): SGHRS, YFSETQ. Deletions cut 0 bases from V and 0 bases from J, with 7 bases between.